A single sample gave rise to the 6 T cell receptor beta chains below, sequenced in a study of cytomegalovirus exposure and HLA in healthy donors. 13 Jbeta primers and 60 Vbeta primers were used for the PCR. This table comes from immunoSEQ multiplex PCR, and its TCRdb copy is limited to in-frame clones, with some not included. Of around 45,000 clones in the sample, 51% are singletons; the top ten hold 6%. The specimen sequenced was PBMCs. The receptors were sampled from a man aged 55-75 years in good health and CMV-seronegative.

CDR3 DNA sequence: TGTGCCTGGAGTGTCAATGGCAGGGGAGACGGCTACACCTTC. It encodes CAWSVNGRGDGYTF. V and J are TRBV30 and TRBJ1-2; weak D call: TRBD1 (6 bases). Germline V CDR1 and CDR2: GTSNPN, SVGIG (reference sequence). The CDR3 is 14 amino acids. V was cut by 0 bases and J by 8 bases, with 16 bases left in between. Combining the CDR3 with reference TRBV30 and TRBJ1-2 gives the whole variable domain SQTIHQWPATLVQPVGSPLSLECTVEGTSNPNLYWYRQAAGRGLQLLFYSVGIGQISSEVPQNLSASRPQDRQFILSSKKLLLSDSGFYLCAWSVNGRGDGYTFGSGTRLTVV.

The chain combines TRBV28 with TRBJ1-2, with a tentative D call TRBD1 (6 bases). The CDR3 loop spans 15 amino acids. Germline CDR1 MDHEN, CDR2 SYDVKM. Trimming shortened V by 6 bases and J by 6 bases, and 20 bases separated the two germline ends. CDR3 loop: CASRQSGGSGDGYTF. For the CDR3, the DNA is TGTGCCAGCAGGCAGAGTGGGGGCTCAGGGGATGGCTACACCTTC.

J is TRBJ1-2 and V is TRBV4-1; D is uncertain. The germline V gene has CDR1 MGHRA and CDR2 YSYEKL. The CDR3 has 15 residues. The ends were cut back, 2 bases at V and 3 bases at J, with 13 bases in the middle. In nucleotides, the CDR3 is TGCGCCAGCAGCCAAACTTCGGAGGGCCACTATGGCTACACCTTC. This gives the protein CASSQTSEGHYGYTF.

The chain carries TRBV5-1 and TRBJ2-3; 12 bases are shared with TRBD2. After removal of 4 bases from V and 3 bases from J, the junction contained 6 bases not matched to a gene. Per germline, CDR1 SGHRS and CDR2 YFSETQ. The CDR3 contains 16 residues. CDR3 coding DNA: TGCGCCAGCAGCGGAGGACTAGCGGGAAATACAGATACGCAGTATTTT. It codes for CASSGGLAGNTDTQYF.

V and J are TRBV4-1 and TRBJ1-2, with 9 bases lining up with TRBD1. Germline V gives CDR1 MGHRA, CDR2 YSYEKL. With 4 bases clipped from V and 4 bases from J, the junction kept 7 bases outside the gene matches. This CDR3 is built from 15 residues. Here the CDR3 reads CASSRGQGQGYGYTF. CDR3 coding DNA: TGCGCCAGCAGCCGCGGACAGGGGCAGGGCTATGGCTACACCTTC.

The chain has TRBV5-4 and TRBJ2-6; 12 nucleotides agree with TRBD1. V lost 3 bases, J lost 2 bases, and 12 bases stayed unmatched. The CDR3 loop spans 20 amino acids. Germline V CDR1 and CDR2: SGHNT, YYREEE (reference sequence). The CDR3 spells CASSSGTGGAVVPGANVLTF. The CDR3 DNA reads TGTGCCAGCAGCTCCGGGACAGGGGGCGCGGTGGTGCCTGGGGCCAACGTCCTGACTTTC.